These 21 T cell receptor beta chains share one sample of origin, sequenced in a study of T cell repertoires in cytomegalovirus infection. TCRdb re-called the reads with MiXCR, one entry per CDR3 protein. The profile shows some 920,000 distinct CDR3 sequences, around a third of them singletons. The antigens of these receptors remain unknown. The sample in question was cultured CD8+ T cells from PBMCs, obtained from culture after CMV antigen stimulation. The source is a human donor in good health (CMV status not recorded). Some clones in this sample may be carry-over from other donors' samples.

About this clonotype: One end of the junction varies from germline; a read error may be responsible. The CDR3 DNA follows: TGTGCCAGCAGTTACGTCCGCATGAACACTGTAGCTTTCTTT. This codes for CASSYVRMNTVAFF. This chain joins TRBV6-8 and TRBJ1-1, with D uncertain. CDR3 length: 14 amino acids. Germline V gives CDR1 MNHGY, CDR2 SAAAGT.

This clonotype showed up just a few times. The chain uses TRBV6-5 and TRBJ2-3; 9 nucleotides agree with TRBD2. This CDR3 region has 15 residues. With V trimmed by 5 bases and J by 6 bases, 9 bases remained unmatched. Germline values: CDR1 MNHEY, CDR2 SVGAGI. CDR3 region: CASSLLVAGVDTQYF. The DNA of the CDR3 is TGTGCCAGCAGTCTCCTGGTAGCGGGAGTCGATACGCAGTATTTT.

V is TRBV6-2 or TRBV6-3 and J is TRBJ2-3, with D perhaps matching TRBD1 (5 bases). The CDR3 length is 17 residues. From germline, CDR1 is MNHEY and CDR2 SVGEGT. V lost 0 bases and J 2 bases, leaving 15 bases between the germline ends. CDR3 region: CASSYSPGAGHTDTQYF. The CDR3 DNA reads TGTGCCAGCAGTTACTCGCCTGGGGCCGGGCACACAGATACGCAGTATTTT.

Turning to this clonotype: A much larger clone lies a single base off, so this may be a read error. The chain links TRBV3-1 to TRBJ2-7; D remains unclear. Germline CDR1 LGHDT, CDR2 YNNKEL (reference sequence). The CDR3 is 13 residues long. The CDR3 DNA reads TGTGCCAGCAACCAAGAAGGAGCGATTGAGCAGTACTTC. It is translated as CASNQEGAIEQYF.

The chain joins TRBV4-2 to TRBJ1-1, with D tentatively TRBD1 (6 bases). V shed 3 bases and J shed 4 bases, with 12 bases lying between them. CDR1 is LGHNA, CDR2 YNFKEQ, per germline. CDR3 length: 14 amino acids. DNA of the CDR3: TGTGCCAGCAGCCAGGGTGGACAGACCACTGAAGCTTTCTTT. Translated: CASSQGGQTTEAFF.

This clonotype was seen repeatedly, ten times or more. The chain carries TRBV7-9 and TRBJ2-2; 7 bases align to TRBD1. The V gene's germline CDR1 is SEHNR and CDR2 FQNEAQ (reference sequence). V was clipped by 5 bases and J by 2 bases; unmatched bases: 5. This CDR3 is built from 15 residues. As DNA, the CDR3 is TGTGCCAGCAGCCATGGGACAGTAAACACCGGGGAGCTGTTTTTT. Translating gives CASSHGTVNTGELFF.

This chain uses TRBV9 with TRBJ2-2, with 7 positions matching TRBD2. The germline V gene has CDR1 SGDLS and CDR2 YYNGEE. The CDR3 length is 14 residues. After removal of 3 bases from V and 7 bases from J, the junction contained 6 bases not matched to a gene. This chain's CDR3 is CASSGQRGGGELFF. The CDR3 nucleotides are TGTGCCAGCAGCGGCCAGCGGGGTGGCGGGGAGCTGTTTTTT.

The gene calls are TRBV19 and TRBJ2-2; D is uncertain. Trimming left V 2 bases short and J 3 bases short, with 7 bases between. The CDR3 length is 14 residues. Germline CDR1 LNHDA, CDR2 SQIVND (reference sequence). CDR3 nucleotides: TGTGCCAGTAGTATATGGGGATACACCGGGGAGCTGTTTTTT. It yields the protein CASSIWGYTGELFF.

This clonotype occurred a few times. The chain uses TRBV4-1 and TRBJ1-1; TRBD1 matches at 7 bases. The germline V gene encodes CDR1 MGHRA and CDR2 YSYEKL. CDR3 size: 16 residues. V shed 3 bases and J 2 bases; nucleotides not matched to a gene: 9. This CDR3 reads CASSQGTGTANTEAFF. CDR3 DNA sequence: TGCGCCAGCAGCCAGGGAACCGGGACAGCAAACACTGAAGCTTTCTTT.

The J gene is TRBJ2-5, the V gene TRBV19, with 9 bases lining up with TRBD1. The CDR3 is made up of 14 amino acids. V shed 4 bases and J 5 bases; nucleotides not matched to a gene: 5. Germline V gives CDR1 LNHDA, CDR2 SQIVND (reference sequence). The CDR3 loop reads CASSTRQGGETQYF. The DNA for the CDR3 is TGTGCCAGTAGTACTCGACAGGGGGGGGAGACCCAGTACTTC.

Many counts were recorded for this clonotype. V gene TRBV9 combines with J gene TRBJ1-3, with TRBD1 as a possible D gene (6 bases). The CDR3 runs 17 residues. Germline CDR1 and CDR2: SGDLS and YYNGEE. The V end lost 0 bases, the J end lost 2 bases, and 15 bases lay between the germline ends. The CDR3 nucleotides read TGTGCCAGCAGCGTAGGAGGAGGGCGACAGGCTGGAAACACCATATATTTT. Protein sequence: CASSVGGGRQAGNTIYF.

This clonotype was observed a few times. This chain connects TRBV7-8 to TRBJ2-7; D is possibly TRBD1 (5 bases). CDR1 SGHVS and CDR2 FQNEAQ come from the germline V gene. V lost 5 bases and J 3 bases, leaving 17 bases between the germline ends. The CDR3 runs to 15 residues. The CDR3 here is CASSARGQGLYEQYV. The DNA of the CDR3 is TGTGCCAGCAGCGCTCGTGGGCAGGGCCTCTACGAGCAGTACGTC.

In DNA, the CDR3 is TGTGCCTCCAGAGGACAGAGTGCTAGGGGAGAGACCCAGTACTTC. Protein sequence: CASRGQSARGETQYF. The chain carries TRBV7-6 and TRBJ2-5; possible D gene TRBD1, 6 bases. This CDR3 spans 15 amino acids. Trimming cost V 11 bases and J 4 bases, with 23 bases left between them. CDR1 is SGHVS, CDR2 FNYEAQ, per germline.

The chain couples TRBV27 to TRBJ1-2; tentatively, D is TRBD1 (6 bases). The CDR3 consists of 13 residues. Germline V gene sequence: CDR1 MNHEY, CDR2 SMNVEV (reference sequence). V was shortened by 5 bases and J by 8 bases, with 15 bases between the two germline ends. CDR3: CASSAGGLWGYTF. DNA for the CDR3: TGTGCCAGCAGTGCTGGGGGGCTTTGGGGCTACACCTTC.

This clonotype was observed many times. V gene TRBV19 combines with J gene TRBJ1-5; 8 bases match TRBD1. The CDR3 loop spans 15 amino acids. With V trimmed by 2 bases and J by 4 bases, 4 bases remained unmatched. Per germline, CDR1 LNHDA and CDR2 SQIVND (reference sequence). The CDR3 nucleotides read TGTGCCAGTAGTATATGGGACAGGTCAAATCAGCCCCAGCATTTT. Translation gives CASSIWDRSNQPQHF. The full variable domain, rest sourced from reference TRBV19 and TRBJ1-5, is DGGITQSPKYLFRKEGQNVTLSCEQNLNHDAMYWYRQDPGQGLRLIYYSQIVNDFQKGDIAEGYSVSREKKESFPLTVTSAQKNPTAFYLCASSIWDRSNQPQHFGDGTRLSIL.

Many counts were recorded for this clonotype. The J gene is TRBJ1-2, the V gene TRBV10-3; D is possibly TRBD1 (6 bases). V shed 2 bases and J shed 6 bases, with 16 bases lying between them. Germline lookup yields CDR1 ENHRY and CDR2 SYGVKD. The CDR3 consists of 15 residues. CDR3 in DNA: TGTGCCATCAGTGAGCCGACATACAGGGCGAATGGCTACACCTTC. This sequence encodes CAISEPTYRANGYTF.

This clonotype was observed at least ten times. V is TRBV7-2 and J is TRBJ2-3, with a weak D call TRBD1 (6 bases). This CDR3 has 18 amino acids. Germline V CDR1 and CDR2: SGHTA, FQGNSA. V lost 1 base and J lost 1, with 18 bases in between. DNA of the CDR3: TGTGCCAGCAGCTTAGGGGGCTCCGGGACACGTCGCACAGATACGCAGTATTTT. It specifies CASSLGGSGTRRTDTQYF.

This clonotype was seen many times. The CDR3 loop is CASSFWATSNQPQHF. CDR3 coding DNA: TGTGCCAGCAGTTTTTGGGCTACCAGCAATCAGCCCCAGCATTTT. This chain connects TRBV12-3 or TRBV12-4 to TRBJ1-5, with D unresolved. The CDR3 is 15 residues long. Trimming shortened V by 3 bases and J by 1 base, and 10 bases separated the two germline ends.

The gene calls are TRBV20-1 and TRBJ1-4; D might be TRBD1 (5 bases). The CDR3 covers 20 residues. Trimming cost V 0 bases and J 1 base, with 24 bases left between them. Germline loops: CDR1 DFQATT, CDR2 SNEGSKA (reference sequence). The DNA for the CDR3 is TGCAGTGCTAGAGATCTCGGGGCCTCCCTAGGGGCTGAAACTAATGAAAAACTGTTTTTT. Protein: CSARDLGASLGAETNEKLFF.

This sequence joins TRBV7-8 and TRBJ2-5; the match to TRBD1 covers 9 bases. This CDR3 has 17 amino acids. With 6 bases clipped from V and 2 bases from J, the junction kept 13 bases outside the gene matches. CDR1 SGHVS and CDR2 FQNEAQ come from the germline V gene. The CDR3 DNA is TGTGCCAGCAGGCTCGGGACAGGGCCCCCGCCACAAGAGACCCAGTACTTC. Protein sequence: CASRLGTGPPPQETQYF.

The chain recombines TRBV6-1 with TRBJ2-7; tentatively, D is TRBD1 (6 bases). Germline assignment: CDR1 MNHNS and CDR2 SASEGT. The CDR3 is 13 residues long. Trimming removed 4 bases at V and 5 bases at J, with 12 bases between. The CDR3 DNA reads TGTGCCAGCAGTGGCAGGGGTCTCGACGAGCAGTACGTC. Translating it yields CASSGRGLDEQYV.